Described below is a single TCR beta chain sequence and its context. The data originate from a study of T cell changes during pregnancy in multiple sclerosis. There are 14 residues in the CDR3. Germline CDR1 LNHDA, CDR2 SQIVND (reference sequence). Trimming left V 1 base short and J 3 bases short, with 10 bases between. TCRdb's copy holds only in-frame clones and misses some; the assay was immunoSEQ multiplex PCR. The table includes about 130,000 clones, roughly 97% detected once. The gene calls are TRBV19 and TRBJ2-7, with D unresolved. This receptor was obtained from a female donor with multiple sclerosis, enrolled in a pregnancy study. The sample here was peripheral blood, taken after pregnancy. The CDR3 reads CASSIAGPHYEQYF. As DNA, the CDR3 is TGTGCCAGTAGTATAGCAGGTCCTCACTACGAGCAGTACTTC. The complete variable domain, with remaining parts taken from reference TRBV19 and TRBJ2-7, reads DGGITQSPKYLFRKEGQNVTLSCEQNLNHDAMYWYRQDPGQGLRLIYYSQIVNDFQKGDIAEGYSVSREKKESFPLTVTSAQKNPTAFYLCASSIAGPHYEQYFGPGTRLTVT.